What follows are 5 T cell receptor beta chains derived from one specimen sequenced in a study of blood T cell repertoires in COVID-19. TCRdb's copy holds only in-frame clones and misses some; the assay was immunoSEQ multiplex PCR. The sample contains fewer than 100,000 clones, about 90% of which appear only once. Material for sequencing was peripheral blood. All receptors come from a man between 70 and 80 years old with acute or convalescent COVID-19.

This clone was observed once. V is TRBV4-1 and J is TRBJ1-2, with D possibly being TRBD1 (6 bases). CDR3 length equals 14 residues. CDR1 and CDR2 (germline): MGHRA, YSYEKL. Trimming left V 2 bases short and J 4 bases short, with 11 bases between. This chain's CDR3 is CASSQTGSVYGYTF. The CDR3 DNA reads as TGCGCCAGCAGCCAAACAGGGAGTGTCTATGGCTACACCTTC.

The V call is TRBV21-1, the J call TRBJ2-2; the D call in the table, TRBD1, was not verified against the DNA. TRBV21-1 is listed as a pseudogene. The CDR3 totals 17 residues. CDR3 DNA: TGTGCCAGCAGCCCACCATCCGGGACAGGGCCCGCCGGGGAGCTGTTTTTT. Its protein is CASSPPSGTGPAGELFF.

This chain connects TRBV30 to TRBJ1-5; 10 bases are a match to TRBD1. The CDR3 loop spans 16 amino acids. Germline V gene data show CDR1 as GTSNPN and CDR2 as SVGIG (reference sequence). V gave up 5 bases and J gave up 3 bases; unmatched junction bases: 10. CDR3: CAWAAGTGAFNQPQHF. The CDR3 bases are TGTGCCTGGGCCGCCGGGACAGGGGCGTTCAATCAGCCCCAGCATTTT.

This chain joins TRBV6-5 and TRBJ1-1; 8 nucleotides agree with TRBD1. Germline-derived CDR1 and CDR2 are MNHEY and SVGAGI. This CDR3 contains 14 residues. V lost 5 bases, J lost 1 base, and 3 bases stayed unmatched. CDR3 protein: CASSPDRANTEAFF. In nucleotides, the CDR3 is TGTGCCAGCAGTCCGGACAGGGCGAACACTGAAGCTTTCTTT.

The V call is TRBV6-6, the J call TRBJ1-4; 7 bases match TRBD1. The CDR3 length is 15 residues. The J segment lost 5 bases and the V segment lost 2 bases, leaving 5 bases of the junction unmatched. Germline values: CDR1 MNHNY, CDR2 SVGAGI (reference sequence). The CDR3 DNA is TGTGCCAGCAGTTACCTCGGGACAGTGAATGAAAAACTGTTTTTT. Its translation: CASSYLGTVNEKLFF.